This TCR beta chain came from a study of blood T cell repertoires in COVID-19. About the research overall: Italy, Spain and the United States were the sources of the convalescent and acute COVID-19 samples. The analysed material was cDNA or gDNA that came from T cells, B-cell-depleted T cells, or PBMCs.

Authors' processing steps: Using reference gene primer amplification, nucleated cell counts were estimated. The method was immunoSEQ multiplex PCR; TCRdb's version includes in-frame clones alone and lacks a portion of them. That table is the source of V, J and clone size, and D and trimming were worked out from the DNA. The data show roughly 290,000 clones, about 80% seen once. Recruited during active infection, patients (from Seattle) were subsequently followed longitudinally. Germline trimming cut 3 bases from V and 4 bases from J; bases unmatched to any gene: 5. CDR1 SNHLY and CDR2 FYNNEI come from the germline V gene. CDR3 length: 15 amino acids.

V usage is TRBV2 and J usage is TRBJ1-4, with 7 bases fitting TRBD1. The sequencing input was peripheral blood. This receptor was taken from a person in their 70s with COVID-19, enrolled during active disease. CDR3 loop: CASSDPGQSNEKLFF. Here the CDR3 DNA reads TGTGCCAGCAGTGACCCGGGACAGAGTAATGAAAAACTGTTTTTT.